Shown below are 20 T cell receptor beta chains from a single sample sequenced in a study of blood T cell repertoires in COVID-19. Assay: immunoSEQ multiplex PCR; the TCRdb copy retains only in-frame clones and omits some. The sample yields about 92,000 clones, around three quarters seen once. Sequencing was carried out using peripheral blood. The receptors originated from a man in his fifties who had recovered from COVID-19.

The table lists this clone with a few counts. The chain employs TRBV7-8 and TRBJ2-3; 8 bases are a match to TRBD1. CDR3 size: 15 residues. Trimming cost V 4 bases and J 5 bases; bases outside gene matches: 8. CDR1 and CDR2 from the germline V gene are SGHVS and FQNEAQ. The CDR3, as DNA: TGTGCCAGCAGCTCCCGACAGGGGCGGGTAGATACGCAGTATTTT. Its protein product is CASSSRQGRVDTQYF.

Turning to this clone: The sample contains more than one DNA sequence encoding this CDR3. V is TRBV6-5 and J is TRBJ2-7, with 11 bases aligning to TRBD1. CDR3 length: 15 residues. With V trimmed by 0 bases and J by 2 bases, 0 bases remained unmatched. The V gene's germline CDR1 is MNHEY and CDR2 SVGAGI. Here the CDR3 DNA reads TGTGCCAGCAGTTACTCGGACAGGGGGCCCTACGAGCAGTACTTC. Translation gives CASSYSDRGPYEQYF.

J is TRBJ1-2 and V is TRBV12-5; TRBD1 might be the D (6 bases). This CDR3 has 13 amino acids. Germline CDR1 reads LGHNT; CDR2 reads FRNRAP. V was clipped by 9 bases and J by 4 bases, with 15 bases between them. CDR3 protein: CASGQSHGYGYTF. CDR3 in DNA: TGTGCTAGCGGACAGTCGCATGGCTATGGCTACACCTTC.

V usage is TRBV18 and J usage is TRBJ1-3, with D tentatively TRBD1 (5 bases). Deletions cut 3 bases from V and 9 bases from J, with 12 bases between. There are 13 residues in the CDR3. Germline CDR1 and CDR2: KGHSH and LQKENI. The CDR3 reads CASSPPTDITIYF. CDR3 coding DNA: TGTGCCAGCTCACCGCCGACAGATATCACCATATATTTT.

This chain uses TRBV3-1 (or the pseudogene TRBV3-2) with TRBJ2-7; 10 nucleotides match TRBD1. Germline CDR1 and CDR2: LGHDT and YNNKEL (reference sequence). Trimming took 0 bases from V and 6 from J; bases not matched to a gene: 8. This CDR3 region has 16 residues. The CDR3 DNA is TGTGCCAGCAGCCAAGACGTGGAGACAGGGGGCCCCGAGCAGTACTTC. This gives the protein CASSQDVETGGPEQYF.

V usage is TRBV5-4 and J usage is TRBJ2-6; D is undetermined. CDR3 size: 14 residues. The germline V and J ends were trimmed by 9 bases and 2 bases, with 12 bases remaining between them. Germline lookup yields CDR1 SGHNT and CDR2 YYREEE (reference sequence). CDR3 residues: CATMRAPGANVLTF. The CDR3 nucleotides are TGTGCCACCATGAGAGCTCCTGGGGCCAACGTCCTGACTTTC.

V is TRBV7-2 and J is TRBJ1-1; 9 bases fit TRBD1. CDR1 SGHTA and CDR2 FQGNSA come from the germline V gene. The CDR3 totals 15 residues. The V segment lost 5 bases and the J segment 4 bases; nucleotides outside the gene matches: 8. The CDR3 here is CASSTSQGARTEAFF. The CDR3 nucleotides read TGTGCCAGCAGCACATCACAGGGGGCGCGCACTGAAGCTTTCTTT.

The V call is TRBV7-3, the J call TRBJ2-3, with D tentatively TRBD1 (6 bases). CDR1 and CDR2 from the germline V gene are SGHTA and FQGTGA. V was cut by 5 bases and J by 5 bases, with 14 bases left in between. This CDR3 spans 14 amino acids. The CDR3: CASSRGTLGDTQYF. CDR3 DNA sequence: TGTGCCAGCAGCCGAGGGACATTGGGAGATACGCAGTATTTT.

The rearrangement uses TRBV4-3 and TRBJ1-6; possibly TRBD1 for D (6 bases). CDR3 size: 16 residues. The germline V gene has CDR1 LGHNA and CDR2 YSLEER. V gave up 3 bases and J gave up 5 bases, with 14 bases separating them. CDR3 sequence (DNA): TGCGCCAGCAGCCACTGGGGGCTAAGGAATAATTCACCCCTCCACTTT. It is translated as CASSHWGLRNNSPLHF.

This clone was picked up many times. J is TRBJ2-1 and V is TRBV28; perhaps TRBD2 as D (5 bases). Germline V gene data show CDR1 as MDHEN and CDR2 as SYDVKM. V lost 8 bases, J lost 4 bases, and 24 bases lay in between. The CDR3 length is 17 residues. In DNA form, the CDR3 reads TGTGCCAGCGAGCGGTGGGGAGATGTTTCCGTTTACAATGAGCAGTTCTTC. Its translation: CASERWGDVSVYNEQFF.

The rearrangement joins TRBV3-1 (or the pseudogene TRBV3-2) to TRBJ2-7; the D is unclear. Germline CDR1 is LGHDT and CDR2 is YNNKEL (reference sequence). With 4 bases removed from V and 3 bases from J, the gap between germline ends came to 7 bases. This CDR3 has 12 residues. As DNA, the CDR3 is TGTGCCAGCAGCCCCGGTTTCTACGAGCAGTACTTC. Its translation: CASSPGFYEQYF.

The chain recombines TRBV30 with TRBJ2-2, with D possibly being TRBD2 (6 bases). Deletions cut 5 bases from V and 2 bases from J, with 12 bases between. The CDR3 loop spans 14 amino acids. Looked up from germline, CDR1 is GTSNPN and CDR2 is SVGIG (reference sequence). Here the CDR3 DNA reads TGTGCCTGGGGGGCGGGACCAAACACCGGGGAGCTGTTTTTT. Protein product: CAWGAGPNTGELFF.

This clone appeared once. The V call is TRBV18, the J call TRBJ2-7, with 7 bases lining up with TRBD1. Losses at the gene ends were 4 bases for V and 1 base for J; bases not matched to a gene: 4. CDR3 length: 14 amino acids. From germline, CDR1 is KGHSH and CDR2 LQKENI. The CDR3 sequence is CASSRDRVSYEQYF. The CDR3 DNA is TGTGCCAGCTCACGGGACAGAGTATCCTACGAGCAGTACTTC.

This sequence joins TRBV10-3 and TRBJ2-7; the D is unclear. V dropped 0 bases and J dropped 7 bases, with 13 bases sitting between them. Germline values: CDR1 ENHRY, CDR2 SYGVKD. This CDR3 contains 14 residues. For the CDR3, the DNA is TGTGCCATCAGTGAGTCGACTGGCAGTCGGGAGCAGTACTTC. Translated, it gives CAISESTGSREQYF.

The chain recombines TRBV9 with TRBJ1-1; no firm D call. The germline CDR1 and CDR2 sequences are SGDLS and YYNGEE. Trimming removed 3 bases from V and 1 base from J, with 10 bases in between. This CDR3 is built from 14 residues. The CDR3 reads CASSEEVGNTEAFF. The CDR3 DNA follows: TGTGCCAGCAGCGAGGAGGTAGGGAACACTGAAGCTTTCTTT. The complete variable domain, with remaining parts taken from reference TRBV9 and TRBJ1-1, reads DSGVTQTPKHLITATGQRVTLRCSPRSGDLSVYWYQQSLDQGLQFLIQYYNGEERAKGNILERFSAQQFPDLHSELNLSSLELGDSALYFCASSEEVGNTEAFFGQGTRLTVV.

This rearrangement joins TRBV24-1 to TRBJ1-3; D uncertain. CDR3 length: 17 amino acids. The germline gives CDR1 KGHDR, CDR2 SFDVKD. Trimming removed 1 base from V and 0 bases from J, with 12 bases in between. CDR3 in DNA: TGTGCCACCAGTGATTTCGGGGATAGACGCTCTGGAAACACCATATATTTT. Its translation: CATSDFGDRRSGNTIYF.

The gene calls are TRBV19 and TRBJ2-1; the D gene is possibly TRBD2 (6 bases). V was cut by 6 bases and J by 8 bases, with 17 bases left in between. This CDR3 region has 14 residues. Germline V CDR1 and CDR2: LNHDA, SQIVND (reference sequence). CDR3 DNA sequence: TGTGCCAGTAGCAGCACCCCCCCGGGGGATGAGCAGTTCTTC. This translates into CASSSTPPGDEQFF.

The rearrangement joins TRBV10-3 to TRBJ2-5; D perhaps matches TRBD2 (6 bases). This CDR3 has 15 residues. Trimming took off 3 bases at V and 0 bases at J, with 11 bases between the two ends. CDR1 ENHRY and CDR2 SYGVKD come from the germline V gene. The CDR3 sequence is CAISDGGGNQETQYF. The CDR3 DNA reads as TGTGCCATCAGTGACGGTGGGGGGAACCAAGAGACCCAGTACTTC.

The chain has TRBV6-1 and TRBJ2-1, with 8 bases matching TRBD1. Germline V gene lookup returns CDR1 MNHNS and CDR2 SASEGT. The CDR3 runs 15 residues. The V gene end was trimmed by 3 bases and the J gene end by 7 bases; junction bases not matched to a gene: 8. The CDR3 bases are TGTGCCAGCAGTGAGGACAGGGCTTCGCGGAATGAGCAGTTCTTC. Translation: CASSEDRASRNEQFF.

The V call is TRBV3-1 (or the pseudogene TRBV3-2), the J call TRBJ2-5, with 8 bases aligning to TRBD2. CDR1 and CDR2 from the germline V gene are LGHDT and YNNKEL (reference sequence). This CDR3 spans 14 amino acids. V shed 2 bases, J shed 5 bases, and the junction held 4 bases outside the gene matches. CDR3 sequence (DNA): TGTGCCAGCAGCCAATCGGGGGGGGTTGAGACCCAGTACTTC. Its translation: CASSQSGGVETQYF.